This T cell receptor (beta chain) was documented in a study of tumor-infiltrating lymphocytes in primary liver carcinoma. Both blood RNA, taken from unsorted whole blood, and germline DNA were extracted. This clonotype was counted a few times. The V end was cut by 3 bases, the J end by 8 bases, with 11 bases between. Germline CDR1 GTSNPN, CDR2 SVGIG (reference sequence). CDR3 length: 12 amino acids. TCR beta cDNA came from about 500 ng total RNA, primed with a constant-region primer. Three nested multiplex PCR rounds, a slightly modified ARM-PCR method, built the TCR beta libraries. TRBV1-TRBV30 forward and Cbeta reverse primers drove the first two roughly 10-cycle rounds. MiXCR, run by TCRdb on the multiplex PCR reads, gives a single entry per CDR3 protein. The table shows around 210,000 distinct CDR3 sequences, with roughly 61% occurring only once.

The origin of this receptor is a woman aged 60 to 75 with primary liver carcinoma and hepatitis B virus infection. Sequencing was carried out using peripheral blood. The chain links TRBV30 to TRBJ1-3; D ambiguous. CDR3 residues: CAWSQTRDTIYF. DNA for the CDR3: TGTGCCTGGAGCCAAACCCGAGACACCATATATTTT.